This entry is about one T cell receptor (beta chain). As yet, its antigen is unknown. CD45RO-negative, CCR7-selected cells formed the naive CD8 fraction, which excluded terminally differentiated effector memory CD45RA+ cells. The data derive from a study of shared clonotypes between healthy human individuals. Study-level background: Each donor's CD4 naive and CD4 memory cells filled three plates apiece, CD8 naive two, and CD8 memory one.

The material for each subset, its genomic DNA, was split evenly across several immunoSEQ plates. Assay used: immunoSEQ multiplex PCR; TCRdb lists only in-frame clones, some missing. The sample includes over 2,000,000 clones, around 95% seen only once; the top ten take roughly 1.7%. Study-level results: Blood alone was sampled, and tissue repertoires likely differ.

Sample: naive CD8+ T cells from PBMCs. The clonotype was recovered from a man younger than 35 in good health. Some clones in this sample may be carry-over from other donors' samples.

This CDR3 reads CASSLGDRGLYGYTF. The CDR3 DNA reads TGTGCCAGCAGCTTAGGGGACCGCGGTCTCTATGGCTACACCTTC. The chain links TRBV5-6 to TRBJ1-2; a weak D match, TRBD1 (5 bases). V lost 2 bases, J lost 4 bases, and 15 bases lay in between. This CDR3 has 15 amino acids. Germline V gives CDR1 SGHDT, CDR2 YYEEEE.